These T cell receptor beta chains were read from a single sample in a study of cytomegalovirus exposure and HLA in healthy donors. Only in-frame clones appear in the TCRdb table, and some are missing; sequencing was by immunoSEQ multiplex PCR. The sample has 200,000 to 250,000 clones; roughly 79% are singletons. The specimen sequenced was PBMCs. Every receptor here comes from a middle-aged woman in good health and CMV-seronegative. Each CDR3 is given with its conserved first and last residue. The D gene is left open where the match is weak. Clone size is not always given. Where it is, it says once, few, many or a class for expanded clones.

j_call | d_call | v_call | clone_size | cdr3_nt | cdr3_aa
TRBJ2-1 | TRBD2 | TRBV11-1 | . | TGTGCCAGCAGCACTAGCGGGGGGCTTTACAATGAGCAGTTCTTC | CASSTSGGLYNEQFF
TRBJ2-2 | . | TRBV11-3 | . | TGTGCCAGCAGCCCTAGCGCGGGCACCGGGGAGCTGTTTTTT | CASSPSAGTGELFF
TRBJ1-1 | . | TRBV5-1 | . | TGCGCCAGCAGCCAGGACAGCAGGAACACTGAAGCTTTCTTT | CASSQDSRNTEAFF
TRBJ1-1 | . | TRBV19 | . | TGTGCCAGTAGTATAACAGCCGGCAACACTGAAGCTTCCTTT | CASSITAGNTEASF
TRBJ1-4 | TRBD1 | TRBV6-4 | once | TGTGCCAGCAGTGATATAAAGGGACAGGGGGCAAAGGAAAAACTGTTTTTT | CASSDIKGQGAKEKLFF
TRBJ1-4 | TRBD1 | TRBV7-2 | . | TGTGCCAGCAGCTTAGGGACAGGGGTTGAAAAACTGTTTTTT | CASSLGTGVEKLFF
TRBJ2-1 | . | TRBV5-1 | . | TGCGCCAGCAGCTTGGGGAGCTCCTACAATGAGCAGTTCTTC | CASSLGSSYNEQFF
TRBJ2-7 | TRBD1 | TRBV5-1 | . | TGCGCCAGCAGCGCAAGCCTCGCTCGGGACAGGGGATACGAGCAGTACTTC | CASSASLARDRGYEQYF
TRBJ2-1 | TRBD1 | TRBV13 | . | TGTGCCAGTTCTCTGGGGACAGGGGCCTACAATGAGCAGTTCTTC | CASSLGTGAYNEQFF
TRBJ2-3 | TRBD2 | TRBV5-1 | . | TGCGCCAGCACCCCGGGGGGGCGTAGCACAGATACGCAGTATTTT | CASTPGGRSTDTQYF
TRBJ1-1 | . | TRBV29-1 | . | TGCAGCGTTCGCCCAGGGTCTGAAGCTTTCTTT | CSVRPGSEAFF
TRBJ2-7 | TRBD2 | TRBV19 | . | TGTGCCAGTAGTTCCAGCGGGGCTACCTACGAGCAGTACTTC | CASSSSGATYEQYF
TRBJ2-1 | . | TRBV5-5 | few | TGTGCCAGCAGCGCGGGACAGCAGTACAATGAGCAGTTCTTC | CASSAGQQYNEQFF
TRBJ1-5 | . | TRBV27 | . | TGTGCCACCGCGTGGCAGGGGTTTCAGCCCCAGCATTTT | CATAWQGFQPQHF
TRBJ1-1 | . | TRBV19 | once | TGTGCCAGTAGTCCTCACAGGGTCACTGAAGCTTTCTTT | CASSPHRVTEAFF
TRBJ2-2 | TRBD2 | TRBV7-3 | . | TGTGCCAGCAGCTTTATCGGGGGGTTAACCGGGGAGCTGTTTTTT | CASSFIGGLTGELFF
TRBJ2-2 | . | TRBV19 | . | TGTGCCAGTTGGGGCCGGGCGGACACCGGGGAGCTGTTTTTT | CASWGRADTGELFF
TRBJ1-2 | . | TRBV15 | . | TGTGCCACCAGCAGAGAGGACAGAGGGCAGTTGGACTATGGCTACACCTTC | CATSREDRGQLDYGYTF